This passage covers 14 T cell receptor beta chains from one sample sequenced in a study of Tregs in tolerant kidney transplant recipients. Method: immunoSEQ multiplex PCR; TCRdb's copy keeps in-frame clones and lacks some. The sample has 120,000 or so clones, approximately 90% seen once. The sample was CD4+ T cells from blood. These receptors were taken from a human donor in good health.

The chain joins TRBV4-2 to TRBJ2-7; possible D gene TRBD2, 6 bases. The CDR3 loop spans 15 amino acids. V was cut by 0 bases and J by 7 bases, with 16 bases left in between. In germline, CDR1 is LGHNA, CDR2 YNFKEQ. CDR3 DNA sequence: TGTGCCAGCAGCCAAGACCGCCGAGGGGCGGGAGAGCAGTACTTC. This translates into CASSQDRRGAGEQYF.

The V and J genes are TRBV11-2 and TRBJ2-3; 8 bases are shared with TRBD2. The V gene's germline CDR1 is SGHAT and CDR2 FQNNGV. With V trimmed by 1 base and J by 3 bases, 6 bases remained unmatched. The CDR3 has 16 amino acids. Here the CDR3 DNA reads TGTGCCAGCAGCTTAGTTGGCGGGAGGCGGACAGATACGCAGTATTTT. It codes for CASSLVGGRRTDTQYF.

This chain links TRBV5-6 with TRBJ2-5, with 7 nucleotides matching TRBD1. Looked up from germline, CDR1 is SGHDT and CDR2 is YYEEEE. J gave up 1 base and V 3 bases, and 0 bases lay outside the gene matches. This CDR3 region has 13 residues. CDR3: CASSWDSQETQYF. The CDR3 DNA sequence: TGTGCCAGCAGCTGGGACAGCCAAGAGACCCAGTACTTC.

The chain links TRBV5-1 to TRBJ2-3, with TRBD2 matching over 9 bases. The trim removed 7 bases at V and 1 base at J, leaving 7 bases unmatched. Looked up from germline, CDR1 is SGHRS and CDR2 is YFSETQ. The CDR3 totals 15 residues. CDR3 DNA sequence: TGCGCCAGCTCTGGACTAGCGATTGGCACAGATACGCAGTATTTT. Encoded protein: CASSGLAIGTDTQYF.

The gene calls are TRBV30 and TRBJ2-1; no reliable D call. The CDR3 is 12 amino acids. Per the germline V gene, CDR1 is GTSNPN and CDR2 is SVGIG (reference sequence). V was trimmed by 2 bases and J by 6 bases, leaving 8 bases between them. The CDR3 DNA reads as TGTGCCTGGAGTCTCTACCGCAATGAGCAGTTCTTC. Its protein product is CAWSLYRNEQFF.

The rearrangement joins TRBV11-2 to TRBJ1-5; 10 nucleotides match TRBD1. J lost 6 bases, V lost 6 bases, and 2 bases had no gene match. The CDR3 totals 13 residues. Germline CDR1 SGHAT, CDR2 FQNNGV. The CDR3 bases are TGTGCCAGCAGTCGGACAGGGGGTCAGCCCCAGCATTTT. Translated: CASSRTGGQPQHF.

The chain combines TRBV5-1 with TRBJ2-2; 8 bases map to TRBD2. The CDR3 covers 16 residues. V lost 4 bases, J lost 4 bases, and 9 bases stayed unmatched. Germline assignment: CDR1 SGHRS and CDR2 YFSETQ. The CDR3 is CASSPRSGSGTGELFF. The CDR3 DNA follows: TGCGCCAGCAGCCCCCGGAGCGGGAGCGGCACCGGGGAGCTGTTTTTT.

The V gene is TRBV6-4, the J gene TRBJ2-1; 8 positions agree with TRBD2. Germline V CDR1 and CDR2: MRHNA, SNTAGT. The CDR3 covers 16 residues. The junction had 13 bases not matched to a gene; V was cut back by 3 bases and J by 9 bases. CDR3 coding DNA: TGTGCCAGCAGTGAGAGTAGCGGGACCGCCTTGCCTGAGCAGTTCTTC. Translated, it gives CASSESSGTALPEQFF.

V usage is TRBV6-1 and J usage is TRBJ1-1; D remains unclear. V shed 2 bases and J shed 3 bases, with 7 bases lying between them. CDR3 size: 13 residues. Germline-derived CDR1 and CDR2 are MNHNS and SASEGT. This CDR3 is CASSESAYTEAFF. CDR3 in DNA: TGTGCCAGCAGTGAATCAGCCTACACTGAAGCTTTCTTT.

J is TRBJ1-5 and V is TRBV18; 10 bases are shared with TRBD1. After removal of 3 bases from V and 2 bases from J, the junction contained 4 bases not matched to a gene. CDR3 length: 16 amino acids. The germline V gene encodes CDR1 KGHSH and CDR2 LQKENI. CDR3: CASSPSGTGGNQPQHF. CDR3 bases: TGTGCCAGCTCACCCTCCGGGACAGGGGGCAATCAGCCCCAGCATTTT. The complete variable domain, with remaining parts taken from reference TRBV18 and TRBJ1-5, reads NAGVMQNPRHLVRRRGQEARLRCSPMKGHSHVYWYRQLPEEGLKFMVYLQKENIIDESGMPKERFSAEFPKEGPSILRIQQVVRGDSAAYFCASSPSGTGGNQPQHFGDGTRLSIL.

The chain joins TRBV7-7 to TRBJ2-1; D gene uncertain. With 1 base removed from V and 0 bases from J, the gap between germline ends came to 4 bases. The CDR3 has 14 amino acids. Germline-derived CDR1 and CDR2 are SSHAT and FNYEAQ (reference sequence). The CDR3 sequence: CASSLGSSYNEQFF. CDR3 DNA: TGTGCCAGCAGCTTAGGGAGCTCCTACAATGAGCAGTTCTTC.

This chain's CDR3 is CASSQGDGGRDNEQFF. DNA of the CDR3: TGTGCCAGCAGCCAAGGGGACGGGGGACGGGACAATGAGCAGTTCTTC. The chain has TRBV4-2 and TRBJ2-1; a weak D match, TRBD2 (6 bases). The CDR3 length is 16 residues. Germline assignment: CDR1 LGHNA and CDR2 YNFKEQ. V shed 1 base and J shed 5 bases, with 15 bases lying between them.

This chain links TRBV11-3 with TRBJ2-1; D is perhaps TRBD2 (5 bases). The CDR3 is 14 residues long. Germline V gene lookup returns CDR1 SGHNT and CDR2 YENEEA. Trimming shortened V by 3 bases and J by 2 bases, and 8 bases separated the two germline ends. CDR3 sequence: CASSFAGTYNEQFF. CDR3 in DNA: TGTGCCAGCAGCTTTGCGGGTACCTACAATGAGCAGTTCTTC.

The chain employs TRBV18 and TRBJ2-2, with 14 bases identical to TRBD2. Per the germline V gene, CDR1 is KGHSH and CDR2 is LQKENI. This CDR3 region has 15 residues. J was trimmed by 7 bases and V by 6 bases; bases with no gene match: 4. The CDR3 region is CASSPGLAGVGELFF. The CDR3 DNA reads TGTGCCAGCTCCCCGGGACTAGCGGGAGTCGGGGAGCTGTTTTTT. The complete variable domain, with remaining parts taken from reference TRBV18 and TRBJ2-2, reads NAGVMQNPRHLVRRRGQEARLRCSPMKGHSHVYWYRQLPEEGLKFMVYLQKENIIDESGMPKERFSAEFPKEGPSILRIQQVVRGDSAAYFCASSPGLAGVGELFFGEGSRLTVL.